This T cell receptor beta chain was obtained from a study of T-cell reconstitution after alpha-beta-depleted transplantation in children. The germline V gene encodes CDR1 MRHNA and CDR2 SNTAGT. The CDR3 has 14 residues. Trimming pared 4 bases from V and 3 bases from J, leaving 9 bases between. In this sample, this clonotype turned up a few times. A library of TCRbeta sequences, prepared with unique molecular identifiers, was generated. In TCRdb, the PCR reads were re-called with MiXCR into one record per CDR3 protein. The sample records fewer than 90,000 distinct CDR3 sequences, about 6.7% being singletons.

The source is a human donor who donated a stem cell graft to a child with acute lymphoblastic leukemia. This sequence joins TRBV6-4 and TRBJ2-2; D possibly corresponds to TRBD2 (6 bases). Source: PBMCs from the stem cell graft donor, taken from the stem cell graft. The chain's CDR3 is CASSGGEDTGELFF. In DNA form, the CDR3 reads TGTGCCAGCAGTGGCGGGGAGGACACCGGGGAGCTGTTTTTT.